This passage covers 15 T cell receptor beta chains from one sample sequenced in a study of T cell responses to AZD1222 COVID-19 vaccine. Method: immunoSEQ multiplex PCR; TCRdb's copy keeps in-frame clones and lacks some. The sample holds some 100,000 clones, around nine tenths seen once. The sample here was peripheral blood, taken on day 0 of AZD1222 vaccination. The receptors derive from an adult in good health.

The V call is TRBV28, the J call TRBJ1-5; D is perhaps TRBD1 (6 bases). The CDR3 length is 14 residues. The germline V gene encodes CDR1 MDHEN and CDR2 SYDVKM. V lost 9 bases, J lost 4 bases, and 16 bases lay in between. The CDR3 sequence is CASNQGPSNQPQHF. CDR3 nucleotides: TGTGCCAGTAACCAGGGGCCTTCTAATCAGCCCCAGCATTTT.

The CDR3 sequence is CATSRVAGGHQPQHF. The CDR3 DNA reads as TGTGCCACCAGCAGAGTTGCAGGGGGCCATCAGCCCCAGCATTTT. The rearrangement links TRBV15 to TRBJ1-5, with TRBD1 identical over 8 bases. The germline V gene encodes CDR1 LNHNV and CDR2 YYDKDF (reference sequence). The CDR3 has 15 residues. V dropped 1 base and J dropped 5; count of bases not matched to a gene: 4.

V and J are TRBV5-1 and TRBJ2-2, with 7 positions matching TRBD1. The CDR3 has 19 amino acids. CDR1 is SGHRS, CDR2 YFSETQ, per germline. Unmatched junction bases numbered 15, after V lost 3 bases and J lost 1 base. The CDR3 DNA reads as TGCGCCAGCAGCTCCAGTGACAGGGTCAGCCCTTTGAACACCGGGGAGCTGTTTTTT. Amino acid sequence: CASSSSDRVSPLNTGELFF.

This chain links TRBV14 with TRBJ1-1; 8 bases are a match to TRBD1. Germline lookup yields CDR1 SGHDN and CDR2 FVKESK. The CDR3 is made up of 15 amino acids. Trimming at V came to 5 bases and at J to 5 bases, leaving 10 bases not matched to a gene. CDR3 loop: CASSEWTGRGTEAFF. CDR3 DNA: TGTGCCAGCAGCGAATGGACAGGGCGAGGGACTGAAGCTTTCTTT.

V usage is TRBV18 and J usage is TRBJ1-3; D remains unclear. V lost 1 base to trimming and J lost 4 bases, with 5 bases between them. The CDR3 contains 13 residues. Germline lookup yields CDR1 KGHSH and CDR2 LQKENI. Here the CDR3 reads CASSPLRGNTIYF. As DNA, the CDR3 is TGTGCCAGCTCACCACTTAGAGGAAACACCATATATTTT.

V usage is TRBV5-1 and J usage is TRBJ1-2, with 7 bases aligning to TRBD1. The J segment lost 0 bases and the V segment lost 4 bases, leaving 6 bases of the junction unmatched. The CDR3 has 15 amino acids. Germline V lookup: CDR1 SGHRS, CDR2 YFSETQ. The CDR3: CASSLGTVANYGYTF. CDR3 nucleotides: TGCGCCAGCAGCCTAGGGACAGTTGCTAACTATGGCTACACCTTC.

The rearrangement uses TRBV3-1 (or the pseudogene TRBV3-2) and TRBJ1-2, with D unclear. Germline V gene sequence: CDR1 LGHDT, CDR2 YNNKEL (reference sequence). The V gene lost 0 bases and the J gene lost 4 bases, with 6 bases spanning the gap. The CDR3 spans 13 residues. This CDR3 is CASSQDRSYGYTF. The CDR3 DNA reads as TGTGCCAGCAGCCAAGACAGGAGCTATGGCTACACCTTC.

The genes are TRBV2 and TRBJ1-2; 10 bases align to TRBD1. V lost 4 bases and J lost 7; bases outside the gene matches: 6. This CDR3 contains 14 residues. Germline V gives CDR1 SNHLY, CDR2 FYNNEI. The chain's CDR3 is CASSAGTGVRGYTF. In nucleotides, the CDR3 is TGTGCCAGCAGTGCCGGGACAGGGGTCCGTGGCTACACCTTC.

The CDR3 bases are TGTGCCAGCAGCAAAGGATTAGACAGGGGTGATGAGCAGTTCTTC. It encodes CASSKGLDRGDEQFF. This chain uses TRBV5-8 with TRBJ2-1; 8 bases fit TRBD1. The V segment lost 4 bases and the J segment 8 bases; nucleotides outside the gene matches: 11. CDR1 is SGHTS, CDR2 YDEGEE, per germline. The CDR3 runs to 15 residues. Supplemented by reference TRBV5-8 and TRBJ2-1, the full variable domain reads EAGVTQSPTHLIKTRGQQATLRCSPISGHTSVYWYQQALGLGLQFLLWYDEGEERNRGNFPPRFSGRQFPNYSSELNVNALELEDSALYLCASSKGLDRGDEQFFGPGTRLTVL.

The chain joins TRBV19 to TRBJ2-6, with 7 bases fitting TRBD2. The trim removed 5 bases at V and 0 bases at J, leaving 10 bases unmatched. CDR3 size: 18 residues. Germline assignment: CDR1 LNHDA and CDR2 SQIVND (reference sequence). The CDR3 loop is CASSFSLAVLSGANVLTF. CDR3 sequence (DNA): TGTGCCAGTAGTTTCTCCCTAGCGGTCCTCTCTGGGGCCAACGTCCTGACTTTC.

The chain couples TRBV6-5 to TRBJ1-5; TRBD1 matches 9 bases. V lost 6 bases and J lost 5; bases outside the gene matches: 5. Germline CDR1 reads MNHEY; CDR2 reads SVGAGI. This CDR3 has 14 amino acids. CDR3 region: CASRIGTGHQPQHF. The CDR3 DNA is TGTGCCAGCAGAATCGGGACAGGGCATCAGCCCCAGCATTTT.

This clone was detected only once. This chain connects TRBV7-9 to TRBJ2-2; possible D gene TRBD1, 5 bases. Germline CDR1 and CDR2: SEHNR and FQNEAQ (reference sequence). CDR3 size: 17 residues. Between the trimmed V and J ends, which lost 5 bases and 5 bases, there was a span of 21 bases. The CDR3 spells CASSPRAGPSRTGELFF. CDR3 bases: TGTGCCAGCAGCCCCAGGGCAGGGCCATCCAGAACCGGGGAGCTGTTTTTT.

There are a few counts of this clone. The V call is TRBV6-2 or TRBV6-3, the J call TRBJ1-1; D remains unclear. The CDR3 contains 14 residues. Germline CDR1 and CDR2: MNHEY and SVGEGT. V was cut by 0 bases and J by 6 bases, with 11 bases left in between. CDR3 sequence reads: CASSYSSSAAEAFF. As DNA, the CDR3 is TGTGCCAGCAGTTACTCGTCATCGGCGGCTGAAGCTTTCTTT.

V usage is TRBV10-2 and J usage is TRBJ2-7, with 8 nucleotides matching TRBD1. V gave up 10 bases and J gave up 4 bases; unmatched junction bases: 12. The CDR3 loop spans 14 amino acids. CDR1 and CDR2 from the germline V gene are WSHSY and SAAADI. CDR3: CATQYETGAYEQYF. CDR3 in DNA: TGCGCCACACAATATGAGACAGGGGCGTACGAGCAGTACTTC.

The CDR3 DNA is TGTGCCAGCAGTTACTCCCGGATATCTGGAAACACCATATATTTT. This codes for CASSYSRISGNTIYF. The chain combines TRBV6-2 or TRBV6-3 with TRBJ1-3; D not resolved. Trimming cost V 0 bases and J 1 base, with 7 bases left between them. Germline CDR1 is MNHEY and CDR2 is SVGEGT. The CDR3 is made up of 15 amino acids.